This T cell receptor (beta chain) was identified in a study of blood T cell repertoires in COVID-19. Original processing notes: Reference gene primer amplification yielded estimated nucleated cell counts. TCRdb's copy holds only in-frame clones and misses some; the assay was immunoSEQ multiplex PCR. V and J calls and clone size follow that table, whereas D and trimming were derived from the DNA. The sample holds roughly 160,000 clones, roughly 85% seen once. The CDR3 length is 19 residues. The V gene end was trimmed by 5 bases and the J gene end by 0 bases; junction bases not matched to a gene: 15. Germline CDR1 and CDR2: SEHNR and FQNEAQ (reference sequence). One Seattle source followed patients from active infection through their disease course.

V usage is TRBV7-9 and J usage is TRBJ2-5, with TRBD2 matching over 10 bases. The clonotype comes from a woman between 45 and 65 years old with COVID-19, enrolled during active disease. The sequencing sample was made of peripheral blood. The CDR3 loop reads CASSPPLASGGMYQETQYF. The CDR3 DNA reads TGTGCCAGCAGCCCCCCCCTGGCTAGCGGGGGCATGTACCAAGAGACCCAGTACTTC.